The next 27 T cell receptor beta chains were all read from a single sample in a study of persistence of HIV-infected CD4 T cells. The libraries were made with immunoSEQ version 4 in survey mode. TCRdb's copy holds only in-frame clones and misses some; the assay was immunoSEQ multiplex PCR. The sample has some 40,000 clones, 91% seen once. Nonspecific anti-CD3/anti-CD28 bead stimulation represents the broad CD4+ T cell repertoire. CD4+ T cells upregulating both CD40 ligand and CD69 were sorted as responding cells. Which antigens these TCRs recognize remains unknown. The sequencing used CD4+ T cells sorted from PBMCs after approximately 19-hour stimulation, collected from a patient who received antiretroviral therapy. These receptors all stem from an adult man with HIV who was CMV-seropositive.

This clone was seen a few times. The V call is TRBV5-1, the J call TRBJ1-3; 9 nucleotides match TRBD1. The V and J ends lost 4 bases and 4 bases, in that order; junction bases with no gene match: 6. Looked up from germline, CDR1 is SGHRS and CDR2 is YFSETQ. CDR3 length: 15 residues. The CDR3 DNA follows: TGCGCCAGCAGCGGGGGACAGGGATACGGAAACACCATATATTTT. The encoded protein is CASSGGQGYGNTIYF.

In its sample, this clone was seen a few times. This chain joins TRBV7-9 and TRBJ1-1; 9 bases fit TRBD1. V shed 5 bases and J 3 bases; nucleotides not matched to a gene: 7. Germline CDR1 SEHNR, CDR2 FQNEAQ (reference sequence). CDR3 length equals 15 residues. In DNA, the CDR3 is TGTGCCAGCAGCCAACGACAGGGGGTAGACACTGAAGCTTTCTTT. This codes for CASSQRQGVDTEAFF.

The chain has TRBV7-3 and TRBJ1-2; the D gene is possibly TRBD1 (5 bases). Trimming cost V 5 bases and J 2 bases, with 9 bases left between them. Germline CDR1 reads SGHTA; CDR2 reads FQGTGA. The CDR3 is 13 residues long. CDR3 nucleotide sequence: TGTGCCAGCAGCATAGACAGCAACTATGGCTACACCTTC. The encoded protein is CASSIDSNYGYTF.

The chain carries TRBV5-1 and TRBJ2-3, with D unresolved. The CDR3 totals 16 residues. Germline V gene data show CDR1 as SGHRS and CDR2 as YFSETQ. V lost 0 bases and J lost 1, with 12 bases in between. CDR3 DNA: TGCGCCAGCAGCTTGGCCGGCCCCTCGGGCACAGATACGCAGTATTTT. Encoded protein: CASSLAGPSGTDTQYF.

The V gene is TRBV4-1, the J gene TRBJ1-6; TRBD1 matches at 7 bases. Germline V gene data show CDR1 as MGHRA and CDR2 as YSYEKL. This CDR3 contains 16 residues. The V gene end was trimmed by 1 base and the J gene end by 9 bases; junction bases not matched to a gene: 9. CDR3 sequence: CASSQVNRGATSPLHF. The CDR3 DNA follows: TGCGCCAGCAGCCAAGTGAACAGGGGAGCGACTTCACCCCTCCACTTT.

The V gene is TRBV6-5, the J gene TRBJ2-3; 8 bases agree with TRBD1. Trimming took 5 bases from V and 4 from J; bases not matched to a gene: 5. The CDR3 runs to 14 residues. The germline V gene has CDR1 MNHEY and CDR2 SVGAGI. The CDR3 nucleotides are TGTGCCAGCAGTATCGACAGGGGACCAGATACGCAGTATTTT. Translated: CASSIDRGPDTQYF.

This clone was counted only a few times. This sequence joins TRBV19 and TRBJ1-1, with no clear D. In germline, CDR1 is LNHDA, CDR2 SQIVND (reference sequence). V shed 2 bases and J shed 3 bases, with 7 bases lying between them. There are 13 residues in the CDR3. CDR3: CASSIRKDTEAFF. The CDR3 bases are TGTGCCAGTAGTATAAGGAAGGACACTGAAGCTTTCTTT.

J is TRBJ2-3 and V is TRBV7-2, with D perhaps given as TRBD1 or TRBD2 (5 bases each). Trimming stripped 5 bases from V and 2 bases from J, with 11 bases between. Germline V lookup: CDR1 SGHTA, CDR2 FQGNSA. The CDR3 runs 14 residues. The CDR3 region is CASSMGRNTDTQYF. The DNA of the CDR3 is TGTGCCAGCAGCATGGGACGGAACACAGATACGCAGTATTTT. Variable domain in full (rest from reference TRBV7-2 and TRBJ2-3): GAGVSQSPSNKVTEKGKDVELRCDPISGHTALYWYRQSLGQGLEFLIYFQGNSAPDKSGLPSDRFSAERTGGSVSTLTIQRTQQEDSAVYLCASSMGRNTDTQYFGPGTRLTVL.

The chain joins TRBV12-5 to TRBJ1-2; unclear D gene. In germline, CDR1 is LGHNT, CDR2 FRNRAP. CDR3 size: 12 residues. The ends were cut back, 4 bases at V and 4 bases at J, with 7 bases in the middle. The CDR3 spells CASGSATYGYTF. The CDR3 DNA reads as TGTGCTAGTGGTTCAGCGACCTATGGCTACACCTTC.

The rearrangement links TRBV6-6 to TRBJ1-4; possibly TRBD1 for D (5 bases). Deletions cut 3 bases from V and 8 bases from J, with 16 bases between. The CDR3 is made up of 15 amino acids. From germline, CDR1 is MNHNY and CDR2 SVGAGI (reference sequence). The chain's CDR3 is CASSYGAGKDEKLFF. For the CDR3, the DNA is TGTGCCAGCAGTTATGGGGCAGGGAAGGACGAAAAACTGTTTTTT.

The chain joins TRBV7-9 to TRBJ1-1; D unclear. In germline, CDR1 is SEHNR, CDR2 FQNEAQ (reference sequence). Trimming left V 5 bases short and J 0 bases short, with 7 bases between. This CDR3 comprises 13 residues. The CDR3 region has the DNA TGTGCCAGCAGCCGGACGGTGAACACTGAAGCTTTCTTT. Translation: CASSRTVNTEAFF.

The rearrangement uses TRBV7-3 and TRBJ2-3; no definite D call. V was clipped by 5 bases and J by 2 bases, with 11 bases between them. The CDR3 has 14 amino acids. Looked up from germline, CDR1 is SGHTA and CDR2 is FQGTGA. The CDR3 coding sequence is TGTGCCAGCAGCGAAAACAGTGTCACAGATACGCAGTATTTT. Amino acid sequence: CASSENSVTDTQYF.

This clone was seen only once. V is TRBV3-1 (or the pseudogene TRBV3-2) and J is TRBJ2-7; possibly TRBD1 or TRBD2 for D (5 bases each). The CDR3 totals 16 residues. CDR1 is LGHDT, CDR2 YNNKEL, per germline (reference sequence). Trimming cost V 4 bases and J 3 bases, with 19 bases left between them. The CDR3 bases are TGTGCCAGCAGCCCACCCTTTAGGGGAGCGCGCTACGAGCAGTACTTC. This sequence encodes CASSPPFRGARYEQYF.

The genes are TRBV19 and TRBJ1-4; D is perhaps TRBD1 (5 bases). Trimming pared 7 bases from V and 2 bases from J, leaving 23 bases between. This CDR3 contains 18 residues. CDR1 and CDR2 (germline): LNHDA, SQIVND (reference sequence). The CDR3 is CASTLGRVPWGTNEKLFF. As DNA, the CDR3 is TGTGCCAGTACCCTAGGGAGGGTACCCTGGGGCACTAATGAAAAACTGTTTTTT.

This chain connects TRBV28 to TRBJ1-5; TRBD1 aligns across 11 bases. Germline CDR1 MDHEN, CDR2 SYDVKM. The CDR3 is 15 amino acids. The V gene end was trimmed by 6 bases and the J gene end by 3 bases; junction bases not matched to a gene: 4. The CDR3, as DNA: TGTGCCAGCAGGAGGACAGGGGGCGACAATCAGCCCCAGCATTTT. This codes for CASRRTGGDNQPQHF.

The chain carries TRBV27 and TRBJ2-3; 13 positions agree with TRBD2. The J segment lost 7 bases and the V segment lost 10 bases, leaving 8 bases of the junction unmatched. Germline assignment: CDR1 MNHEY and CDR2 SMNVEV (reference sequence). The CDR3 sequence is 14 residues long. CDR3 in amino acids: CATMTLAGGYTQYF. In DNA form, the CDR3 reads TGTGCCACCATGACACTAGCGGGGGGGTATACGCAGTATTTT.

This chain joins TRBV6-5 and TRBJ2-3, with TRBD1 matching 9 bases. The V gene's germline CDR1 is MNHEY and CDR2 SVGAGI. V gave up 7 bases and J gave up 6 bases; unmatched junction bases: 5. The CDR3 is 13 residues long. The CDR3 is CASTRDRADTQYF. For the CDR3, the DNA is TGTGCCAGCACCCGGGACAGGGCGGATACGCAGTATTTT.

The rearrangement joins TRBV29-1 to TRBJ1-5; weak D call: TRBD1 (6 bases). Germline V gene lookup returns CDR1 SQVTM and CDR2 ANQGSEA. V lost 6 bases, J lost 6 bases, and 15 bases lay in between. This CDR3 has 13 amino acids. The CDR3 reads CSVEDRGGQPQHF. The CDR3 DNA is TGCAGCGTCGAGGACAGAGGGGGTCAGCCCCAGCATTTT.

The rearrangement uses TRBV9 and TRBJ2-3, with D possibly TRBD2 on 6 matching bases. V lost 8 bases to trimming and J lost 2 bases, with 24 bases between them. CDR1 is SGDLS, CDR2 YYNGEE, per germline. This CDR3 comprises 17 residues. CDR3 protein: CASSYRAWGGTTDTQYF. CDR3 bases: TGTGCCAGTTCTTACCGCGCGTGGGGCGGGACCACAGATACGCAGTATTTT.

The V call is TRBV6-1, the J call TRBJ2-2; D remains unclear. V lost 0 bases and J 0 bases, leaving 5 bases between the germline ends. Germline values: CDR1 MNHNS, CDR2 SASEGT. CDR3 size: 15 residues. CDR3 region: CASSEAVANTGELFF. The CDR3 DNA reads TGTGCCAGCAGTGAAGCGGTAGCGAACACCGGGGAGCTGTTTTTT.

V is TRBV28 and J is TRBJ1-1, with a possible D match to TRBD1 (5 bases). CDR1 and CDR2 (germline): MDHEN, SYDVKM. Trimming stripped 6 bases from V and 5 bases from J, with 19 bases between. The CDR3 extends over 15 amino acids. The CDR3 is CASRPPGGRVTEAFF. In DNA, the CDR3 is TGTGCCAGCAGACCCCCCGGGGGAAGGGTTACTGAAGCTTTCTTT.

J is TRBJ2-7 and V is TRBV27; a possible D gene is TRBD2 (5 bases). V lost 10 bases, J lost 1 base, and 11 bases lay in between. The CDR3 length is 12 residues. Germline-derived CDR1 and CDR2 are MNHEY and SMNVEV (reference sequence). The CDR3 DNA is TGTGCCACCGGGATGGGTTCCTACGAGCAGTACTTC. It is translated as CATGMGSYEQYF.

V and J are TRBV15 and TRBJ2-2; D is possibly TRBD2 (7 bases). Trimming left V 4 bases short and J 0 bases short, with 12 bases between. Germline CDR1 is LNHNV and CDR2 is YYDKDF (reference sequence). This CDR3 is built from 16 residues. Here the CDR3 DNA reads TGTGCCACCAGCAAGTCGGGGGGCGCGAACACCGGGGAGCTGTTTTTT. Protein: CATSKSGGANTGELFF.

The rearrangement links TRBV19 to TRBJ2-7; D perhaps matches TRBD2 (6 bases). Germline CDR1 and CDR2: LNHDA and SQIVND (reference sequence). The CDR3 is 14 amino acids. Trimming shortened V by 5 bases and J by 2 bases, and 13 bases separated the two germline ends. CDR3 residues: CASSPTSKAYEQYF. The CDR3 DNA is TGTGCCAGTAGTCCCACTAGCAAGGCCTACGAGCAGTACTTC.

This clone occurred once. V and J are TRBV3-1 (or the pseudogene TRBV3-2) and TRBJ2-2; D possibly uses TRBD1 or TRBD2 (5 bases each). CDR1 and CDR2 (germline): LGHDT, YNNKEL (reference sequence). Trimming took off 4 bases at V and 6 bases at J, with 21 bases between the two ends. The CDR3 spans 17 residues. CDR3 protein: CASSPAGTKAGAGELFF. The CDR3 DNA reads TGTGCCAGCAGCCCAGCCGGGACCAAGGCCGGGGCCGGGGAGCTGTTTTTT.

V usage is TRBV11-3 and J usage is TRBJ2-2, with a weak D call TRBD2 (6 bases). V lost 5 bases and J lost 4, with 11 bases in between. CDR1 and CDR2 (germline): SGHNT, YENEEA. This CDR3 has 14 residues. The chain's CDR3 is CASSTGEVTGELFF. The CDR3 nucleotides read TGTGCCAGCAGCACGGGGGAGGTCACCGGGGAGCTGTTTTTT.

The V gene is TRBV18, the J gene TRBJ1-6; a weak D match, TRBD1 (6 bases). V lost 3 bases and J lost 10, with 13 bases in between. Germline V lookup: CDR1 KGHSH, CDR2 LQKENI. The CDR3 is 14 amino acids. The CDR3 bases are TGTGCCAGCTCACCCGGACAGTTGAACTCACCCCTCCACTTT. Its translation: CASSPGQLNSPLHF.